This T cell receptor beta chain was documented in a study of T-cell reconstitution after alpha-beta-depleted transplantation in children. In germline, CDR1 is ENHRY, CDR2 SYGVKD. The junction had 13 bases not matched to a gene; V was cut back by 5 bases and J by 3 bases. The length of the CDR3 is 18 residues. It was with unique molecular identifiers that the TCRbeta library was prepared. TCRdb independently ran MiXCR on the PCR reads; one entry per CDR3 protein. The sample carries around 800,000 distinct CDR3 sequences, under 20% recorded once. This clonotype showed up just once. The sample consisted of PBMCs, mostly from graft donor cells, taken 360 days after TCRalphabeta/CD19-depleted stem cell transplant. The TCR comes from a male patient aged 10 to 17 who had a stem cell transplant for acute lymphoblastic leukemia, so the T cells may come from the graft donor. This chain uses TRBV10-3 with TRBJ2-1, with TRBD2 identical over 10 bases. In DNA, the CDR3 is TGTGCCATCAGTTCCACCGAGACTAGCGGGTTTCTCTACAATGAGCAGTTCTTC. This translates into CAISSTETSGFLYNEQFF.